This T cell receptor (beta chain) was recorded in a study of liver allograft versus peripheral blood T cells. On the study more broadly: What was compared were the T cell receptor repertoires in transplanted livers and those in the peripheral blood of recipients.

Study-wide results and caveats: Liver allograft repertoires of T cell receptors reportedly diverged from peripheral blood repertoires.

With 6 bases removed from V and 5 bases from J, the gap between germline ends came to 11 bases. The germline gives CDR1 MNHEY, CDR2 SMNVEV (reference sequence). The CDR3 runs 14 residues. In its sample, this clonotype is medium-sized. Its antigen is currently unknown. One entry per CDR3 protein results from TCRdb running MiXCR on the reads. The sample carries around 3,500 distinct CDR3 sequences, 14% recorded once. V is TRBV27 and J is TRBJ1-6; D gene uncertain. This TCR was sampled from a human patient who had a liver transplant. Some T cells may have originated in the graft donor. In DNA form, the CDR3 reads TGTGCCAGCAGAACCCTAGCGCATAATTCACCCCTCCACTTT. It specifies CASRTLAHNSPLHF.